The entry below gives a single TCR beta chain sequence along with its context. Its antigen is unknown. The sample belongs to a study of long-term antiretroviral therapy in people with HIV. Study results and caveats: All blood samples came from the years 2004 to 2017, possibly under older ART regimens. Diversity remained lower than transplant donor controls, even though it increased after ART. Clones with expansion before ART led the repertoire at all time points.

The content of samples before DNA extraction was about 0.95-10 million cryopreserved PBMC. The CDR3 totals 14 residues. V gave up 0 bases and J gave up 1 base, with 5 bases separating them. Per the germline V gene, CDR1 is SGDLS and CDR2 is YYNGEE. Running of the v3.0 immunoSEQ assay took place at survey level. The method was immunoSEQ multiplex PCR; TCRdb's version includes in-frame clones alone and lacks a portion of them. This table has 20,000 to 25,000 clones, around 86% appearing once. The sequence was obtained from a woman aged 25 to 39 with HIV. The sample here was unsorted PBMCs, taken 1.8 years before starting antiretroviral therapy. The genes are TRBV9 and TRBJ1-3; D gene uncertain. This CDR3 is CASSVGPSGNTIYF. CDR3 sequence (DNA): TGTGCCAGCAGCGTAGGGCCGTCTGGAAACACCATATATTTT. The complete variable domain, with remaining parts taken from reference TRBV9 and TRBJ1-3, reads DSGVTQTPKHLITATGQRVTLRCSPRSGDLSVYWYQQSLDQGLQFLIQYYNGEERAKGNILERFSAQQFPDLHSELNLSSLELGDSALYFCASSVGPSGNTIYFGEGSWLTVV.